This T cell receptor (beta chain) was recorded in a study of shared clonotypes between healthy human individuals. Regarding the study as a whole: When compared with the clonotypes that were shared by all four sorted-subset donors, the non-shared clonotypes turned out to have lower generation probabilities. Clonotype sharing among donors was expected to depend on sequencing depth.

There are 17 residues in the CDR3. Between the trimmed V and J ends, which lost 5 bases and 2 bases, there was a span of 21 bases. In germline, CDR1 is SGHVS, CDR2 FNYEAQ. This clone was seen a single time. Its matching antigen is unknown. Method: immunoSEQ multiplex PCR; TCRdb's copy keeps in-frame clones and lacks some. The sample includes about 340,000 clones, 73% of them seen just once. The sequence derives from a man aged 25 to 40 in good health. The V call is TRBV7-6, the J call TRBJ2-5; D possibly corresponds to TRBD1 (7 bases). Material for sequencing was memory CD4+ T cells sorted from blood. This sample's subset: CD45RA-negative fraction. The CDR3 sequence: CASSPLGGTTGQETQYF. Written as DNA, the CDR3 is TGTGCCAGCAGCCCCCTCGGGGGTACGACAGGGCAAGAGACCCAGTACTTC.